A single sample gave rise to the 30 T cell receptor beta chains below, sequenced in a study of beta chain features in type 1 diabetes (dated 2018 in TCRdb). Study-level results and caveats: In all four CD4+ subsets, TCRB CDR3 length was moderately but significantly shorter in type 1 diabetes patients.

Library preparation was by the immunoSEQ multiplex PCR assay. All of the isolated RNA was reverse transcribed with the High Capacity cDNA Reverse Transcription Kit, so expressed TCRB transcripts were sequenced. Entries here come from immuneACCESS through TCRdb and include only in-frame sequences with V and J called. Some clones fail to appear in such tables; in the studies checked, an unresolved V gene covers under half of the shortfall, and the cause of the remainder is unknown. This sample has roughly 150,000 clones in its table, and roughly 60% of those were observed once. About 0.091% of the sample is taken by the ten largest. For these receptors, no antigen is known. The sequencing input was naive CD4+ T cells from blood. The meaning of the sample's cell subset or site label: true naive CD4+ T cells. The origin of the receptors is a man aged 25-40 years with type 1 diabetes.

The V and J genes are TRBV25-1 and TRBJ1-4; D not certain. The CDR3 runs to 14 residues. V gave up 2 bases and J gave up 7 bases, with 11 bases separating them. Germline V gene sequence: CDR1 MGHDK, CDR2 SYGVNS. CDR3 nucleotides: TGTGCCAGCAGTGAAAACGCAGGTGGTGAAAAACTGTTTTTT. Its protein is CASSENAGGEKLFF.

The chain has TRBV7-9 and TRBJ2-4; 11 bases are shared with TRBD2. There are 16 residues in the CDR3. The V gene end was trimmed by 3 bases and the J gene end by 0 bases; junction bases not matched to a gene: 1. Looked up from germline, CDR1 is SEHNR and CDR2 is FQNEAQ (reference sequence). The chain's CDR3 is CASSLTSGVAKNIQYF. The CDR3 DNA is TGTGCCAGCAGCTTGACTAGCGGGGTAGCCAAAAACATTCAGTACTTC. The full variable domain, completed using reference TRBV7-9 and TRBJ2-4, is DTGVSQNPRHKITKRGQNVTFRCDPISEHNRLYWYRQTLGQGPEFLTYFQNEAQLEKSRLLSDRFSAERPKGSFSTLEIQRTEQGDSAMYLCASSLTSGVAKNIQYFGAGTRLSVL.

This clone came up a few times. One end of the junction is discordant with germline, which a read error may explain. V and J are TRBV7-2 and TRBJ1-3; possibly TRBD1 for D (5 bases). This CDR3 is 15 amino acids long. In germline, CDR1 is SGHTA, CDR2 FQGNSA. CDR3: CASSSLGGAGYTIYF. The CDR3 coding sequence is TGTGCCAGCAGCTCTCTTGGGGGAGCTGGATACACCATATATTTT.

The CDR3 nucleotides read TGTGCCAGCAGCTCTCAGACTGGAGGGAACTACAATGAGCAGTTCTTC. It yields the protein CASSSQTGGNYNEQFF. The chain employs TRBV9 and TRBJ2-1; D is perhaps TRBD2 (6 bases). This CDR3 region has 16 residues. Trimming pared 4 bases from V and 3 bases from J, leaving 17 bases between. The germline V gene encodes CDR1 SGDLS and CDR2 YYNGEE.

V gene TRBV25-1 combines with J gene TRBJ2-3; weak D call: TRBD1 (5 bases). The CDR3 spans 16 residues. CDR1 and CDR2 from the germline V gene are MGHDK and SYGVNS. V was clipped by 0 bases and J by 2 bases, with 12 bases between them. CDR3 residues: CASSEYQGLNTDTQYF. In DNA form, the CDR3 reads TGTGCCAGCAGTGAATATCAGGGCCTTAACACAGATACGCAGTATTTT.

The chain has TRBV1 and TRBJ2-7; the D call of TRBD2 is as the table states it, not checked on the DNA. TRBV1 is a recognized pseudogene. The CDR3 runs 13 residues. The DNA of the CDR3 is TGCACCAGCAGCCAAGGTCTAGCAGACGAGCAGTACTTC. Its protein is CTSSQGLADEQYF.

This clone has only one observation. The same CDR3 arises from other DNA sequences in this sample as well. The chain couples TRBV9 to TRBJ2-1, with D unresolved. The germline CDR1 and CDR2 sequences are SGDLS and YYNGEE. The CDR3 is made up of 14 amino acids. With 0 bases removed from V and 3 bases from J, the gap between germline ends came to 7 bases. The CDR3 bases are TGTGCCAGCAGCGTAGGTCTTAGCTACAATGAGCAGTTCTTC. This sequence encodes CASSVGLSYNEQFF.

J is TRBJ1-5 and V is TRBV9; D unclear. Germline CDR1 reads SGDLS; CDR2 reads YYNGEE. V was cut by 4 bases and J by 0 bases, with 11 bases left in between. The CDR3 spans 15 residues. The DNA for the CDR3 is TGTGCCAGCAGCACCACCGGTGATAGCAATCAGCCCCAGCATTTT. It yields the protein CASSTTGDSNQPQHF.

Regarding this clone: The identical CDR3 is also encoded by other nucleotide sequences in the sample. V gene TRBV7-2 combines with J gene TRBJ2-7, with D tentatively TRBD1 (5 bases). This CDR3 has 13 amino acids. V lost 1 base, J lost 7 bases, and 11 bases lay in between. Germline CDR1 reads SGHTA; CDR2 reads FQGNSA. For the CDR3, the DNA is TGTGCCAGCAGCTTAGGTCAGGGAAGAGAGCAGTACTTC. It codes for CASSLGQGREQYF.

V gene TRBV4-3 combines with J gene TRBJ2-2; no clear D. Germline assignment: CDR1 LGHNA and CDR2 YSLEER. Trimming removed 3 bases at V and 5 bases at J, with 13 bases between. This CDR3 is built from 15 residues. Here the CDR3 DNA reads TGCGCCAGCAGCCACCCATCCGACATGACCGGGGAGCTGTTTTTT. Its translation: CASSHPSDMTGELFF.

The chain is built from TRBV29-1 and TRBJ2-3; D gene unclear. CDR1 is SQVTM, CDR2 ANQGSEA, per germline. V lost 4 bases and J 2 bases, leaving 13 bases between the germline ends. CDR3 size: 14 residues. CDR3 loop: CSVGAPTITDTQYF. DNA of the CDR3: TGCAGCGTTGGAGCACCCACCATCACAGATACGCAGTATTTT.

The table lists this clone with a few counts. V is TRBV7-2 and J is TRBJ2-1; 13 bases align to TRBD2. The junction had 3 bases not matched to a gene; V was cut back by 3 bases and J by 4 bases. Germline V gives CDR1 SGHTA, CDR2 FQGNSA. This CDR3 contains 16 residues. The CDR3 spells CASSFAGLAGYNEQFF. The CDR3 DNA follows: TGTGCCAGCAGCTTCGCGGGACTAGCGGGGTACAATGAGCAGTTCTTC.

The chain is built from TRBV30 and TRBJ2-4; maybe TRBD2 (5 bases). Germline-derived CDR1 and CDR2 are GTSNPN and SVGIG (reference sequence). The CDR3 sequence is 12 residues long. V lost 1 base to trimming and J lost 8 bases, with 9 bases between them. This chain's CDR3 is CAWSGAEDIQYF. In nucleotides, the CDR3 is TGTGCCTGGAGTGGAGCGGAGGACATTCAGTACTTC.

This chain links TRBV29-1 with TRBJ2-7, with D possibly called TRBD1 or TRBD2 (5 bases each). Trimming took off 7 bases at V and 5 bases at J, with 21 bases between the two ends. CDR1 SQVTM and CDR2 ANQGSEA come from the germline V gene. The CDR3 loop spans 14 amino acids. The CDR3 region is CSGILGALGDEQYF. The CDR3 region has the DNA TGCAGCGGAATACTAGGCGCCTTGGGGGACGAGCAGTACTTC.

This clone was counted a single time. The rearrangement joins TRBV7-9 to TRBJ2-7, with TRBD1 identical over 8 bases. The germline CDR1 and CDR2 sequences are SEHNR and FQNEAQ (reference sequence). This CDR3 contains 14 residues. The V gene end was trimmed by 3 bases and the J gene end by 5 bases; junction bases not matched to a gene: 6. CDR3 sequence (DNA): TGTGCCAGCAGCTTTTCGGACAGGGACAACGAGCAGTACTTC. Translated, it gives CASSFSDRDNEQYF.

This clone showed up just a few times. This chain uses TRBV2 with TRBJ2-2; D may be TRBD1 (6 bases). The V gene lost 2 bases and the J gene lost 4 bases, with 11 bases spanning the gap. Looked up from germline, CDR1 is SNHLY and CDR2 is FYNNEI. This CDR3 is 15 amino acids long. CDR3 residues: CASSERTESTGELFF. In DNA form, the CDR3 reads TGTGCCAGCAGTGAAAGGACAGAGTCCACCGGGGAGCTGTTTTTT.

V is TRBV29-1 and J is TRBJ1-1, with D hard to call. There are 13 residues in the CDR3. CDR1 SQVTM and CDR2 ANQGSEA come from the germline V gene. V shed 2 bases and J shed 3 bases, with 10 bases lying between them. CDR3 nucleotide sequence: TGCAGCGTTGAAAGGGTGAGGGACACTGAAGCTTTCTTT. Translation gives CSVERVRDTEAFF.

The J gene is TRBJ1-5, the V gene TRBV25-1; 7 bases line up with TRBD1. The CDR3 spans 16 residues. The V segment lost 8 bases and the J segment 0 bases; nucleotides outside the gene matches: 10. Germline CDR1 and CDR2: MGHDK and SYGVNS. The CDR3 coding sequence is TGTGCCAGCGGAGACGGGACAGAGGATAGCAATCAGCCCCAGCATTTT. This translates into CASGDGTEDSNQPQHF.

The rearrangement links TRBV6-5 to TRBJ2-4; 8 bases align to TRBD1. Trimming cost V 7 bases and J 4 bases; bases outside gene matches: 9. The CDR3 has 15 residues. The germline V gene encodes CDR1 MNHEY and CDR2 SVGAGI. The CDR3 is CASKKTRTGKNIQYF. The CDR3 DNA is TGTGCCAGCAAAAAGACTCGGACAGGGAAAAACATTCAGTACTTC.

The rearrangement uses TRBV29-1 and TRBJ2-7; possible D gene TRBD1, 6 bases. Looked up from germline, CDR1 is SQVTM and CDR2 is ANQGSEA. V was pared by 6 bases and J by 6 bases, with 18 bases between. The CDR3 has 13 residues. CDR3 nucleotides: TGCAGCGTAGCGACAGGCAATCTCCGCGAGCAGTACTTC. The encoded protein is CSVATGNLREQYF.

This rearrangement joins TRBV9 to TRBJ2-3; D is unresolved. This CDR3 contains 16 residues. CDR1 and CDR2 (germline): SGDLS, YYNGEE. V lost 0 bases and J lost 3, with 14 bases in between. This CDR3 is CASSVVGGMVTDTQYF. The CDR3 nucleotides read TGTGCCAGCAGCGTAGTTGGTGGGATGGTGACAGATACGCAGTATTTT.

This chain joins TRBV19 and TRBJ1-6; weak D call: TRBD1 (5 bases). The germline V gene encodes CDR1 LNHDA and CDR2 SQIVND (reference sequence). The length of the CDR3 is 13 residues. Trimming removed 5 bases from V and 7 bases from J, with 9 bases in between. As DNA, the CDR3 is TGTGCCAGTAGTCCAGAGGGGAATTCACCCCTCCACTTT. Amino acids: CASSPEGNSPLHF.

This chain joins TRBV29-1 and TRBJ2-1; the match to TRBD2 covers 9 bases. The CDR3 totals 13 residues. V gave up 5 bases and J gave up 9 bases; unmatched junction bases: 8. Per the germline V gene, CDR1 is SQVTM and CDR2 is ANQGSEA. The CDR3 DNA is TGCAGCGTTAACGTAGCGGGGGAGGGTGAGCAGTTCTTC. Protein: CSVNVAGEGEQFF.

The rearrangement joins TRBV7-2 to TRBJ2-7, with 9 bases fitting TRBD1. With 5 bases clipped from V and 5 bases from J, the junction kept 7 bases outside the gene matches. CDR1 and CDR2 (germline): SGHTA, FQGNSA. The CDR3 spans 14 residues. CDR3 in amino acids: CASSQGQGGNEQYF. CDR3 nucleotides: TGTGCCAGCAGCCAGGGACAGGGAGGCAACGAGCAGTACTTC.

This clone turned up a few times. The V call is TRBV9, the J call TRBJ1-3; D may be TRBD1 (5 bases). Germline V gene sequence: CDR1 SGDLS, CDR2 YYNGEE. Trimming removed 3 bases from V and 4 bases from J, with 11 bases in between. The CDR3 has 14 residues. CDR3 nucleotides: TGTGCCAGCAGCGGACAGTCTGCAGGAAACACCATATATTTT. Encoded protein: CASSGQSAGNTIYF.

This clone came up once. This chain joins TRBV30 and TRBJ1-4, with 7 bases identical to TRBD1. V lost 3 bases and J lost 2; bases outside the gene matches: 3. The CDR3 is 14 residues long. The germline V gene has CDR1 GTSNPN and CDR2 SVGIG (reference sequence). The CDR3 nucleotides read TGTGCCTGGAGGGTACAGGGGACTAATGAAAAACTGTTTTTT. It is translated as CAWRVQGTNEKLFF.

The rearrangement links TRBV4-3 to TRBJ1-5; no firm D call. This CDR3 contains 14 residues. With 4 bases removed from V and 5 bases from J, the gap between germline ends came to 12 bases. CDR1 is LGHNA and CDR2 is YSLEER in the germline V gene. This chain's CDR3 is CASSLTTVDQPQHF. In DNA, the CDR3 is TGCGCCAGCAGCCTTACGACGGTAGATCAGCCCCAGCATTTT.

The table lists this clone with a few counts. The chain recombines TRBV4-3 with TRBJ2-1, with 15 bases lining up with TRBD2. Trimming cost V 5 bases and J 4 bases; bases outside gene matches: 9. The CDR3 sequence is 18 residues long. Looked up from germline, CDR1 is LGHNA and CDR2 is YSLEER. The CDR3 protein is CASSRTGLAGGTYNEQFF. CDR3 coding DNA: TGCGCCAGCAGCAGGACGGGACTAGCGGGGGGAACGTACAATGAGCAGTTCTTC.

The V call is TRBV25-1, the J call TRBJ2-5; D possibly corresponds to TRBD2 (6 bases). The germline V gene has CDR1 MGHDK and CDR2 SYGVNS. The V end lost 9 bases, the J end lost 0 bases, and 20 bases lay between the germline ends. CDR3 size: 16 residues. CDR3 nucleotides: TGTGCCAGTGGCGGGGTCTGGGCCCGGTACCAAGAGACCCAGTACTTC. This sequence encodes CASGGVWARYQETQYF.

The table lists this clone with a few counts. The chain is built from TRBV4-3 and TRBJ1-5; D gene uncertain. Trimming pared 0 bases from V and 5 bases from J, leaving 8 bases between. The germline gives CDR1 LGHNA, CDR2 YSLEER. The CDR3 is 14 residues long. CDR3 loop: CASSQEAGYQPQHF. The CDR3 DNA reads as TGCGCCAGCAGCCAAGAGGCAGGCTATCAGCCCCAGCATTTT.